The clone carrying this T cell receptor (beta chain) showed up just once. Its specificity is not known. This CDR3 is 16 amino acids long. Germline CDR1 reads MDHEN; CDR2 reads SYDVKM. V lost 6 bases and J 2 bases, leaving 18 bases between the germline ends. Using immunoSEQ multiplex PCR, the repertoire was profiled, and TCRdb retains in-frame clones only, with some absent. This sample has 55,000 to 90,000 clones, with around 80% found just once. The sample belongs to a study of OX40 agonist ivuxolimab in advanced cancers. About the study: Six ivuxolimab dose levels, 0.01 to 10 mg/kg, were given intravenously every 2 weeks. A mean age of about 59 years, range roughly 20 to 80, was recorded, and under 85% were male.

Study findings and constraints: CD4+ and CD8+ T cells in blood underwent clonal expansion by week 6 at 0.1 to 3.0 mg/kg. CD8+ T cells were the subset that, on average, had more expanded clones than CD4+.

The material was CD4+ or CD8+ T cells sorted from blood, obtained in a trial of the OX40 agonist ivuxolimab. This chain links TRBV28 with TRBJ2-3; maybe TRBD2 (7 bases). The TCR comes from an adult with an advanced solid tumor such as melanoma, head and neck, liver or kidney cancer. This CDR3 is CASRPRGAAHTDTQYF. CDR3 sequence (DNA): TGTGCCAGCAGACCTCGGGGGGCGGCACACACAGATACGCAGTATTTT.